The present T cell receptor beta chain was sequenced within a study of blood T cell repertoires in COVID-19 (dated by TCRdb to the early 2020s). Regarding the complete study: The collaborator samples originated in the United States, Italy and Spain and spanned the acute and convalescent phases of COVID-19. The material from the prospective study consisted of cDNA or gDNA derived from T cells, B-cell-depleted T cells, or PBMCs. Subjects who had been exposed to COVID-19, were actively infected with it, or had recovered from it provided the deeply sampled blood TCRbeta repertoires that made up the dataset. The repertoires were released in a freely available public database meant as a resource for research on the immune response to SARS-CoV-2. Samples were obtained from the ongoing ImmuneRACE study (first 160 participants) and from 1,254 subjects provided by 6 global collaborators. Sample metadata almost always included a de-identified subject ID, COVID-19 status, age in years and sex. HLA class I and class II types, where available, came from metadata supplied by the sample provider rather than from assay-based typing.

The CDR3 holds 17 amino acids from the cysteine to the phenylalanine. CDR3 DNA only is kept here, 51 bases in frame from base 1. At the junction V is shortened by 0 bases and J by 3 bases; bases outside the gene matches: 4. CDR1 and CDR2 were assigned from the germline V gene (reference sequence) as SEHNR and FQNEAQ. TCRbeta CDR3 regions were amplified from genomic DNA using the immunoSEQ Assay, a bias-controlled multiplex PCR. As for how the authors treated the data: The number of nucleated cells in each sample was estimated from the amplification of reference gene primers within the assay. Sequence reads were collapsed and filtered to measure the absolute abundance of every unique TCRbeta CDR3 rearrangement. Productive Simpson clonality was computed per sample as the square root of Simpson's diversity index over productive rearrangements. The table was pulled from immuneACCESS by TCRdb, which kept in-frame rearrangements only. Such tables lose some clones; where checked, under half of the loss comes from unresolved V genes, and the rest has no known cause. V and J calls and clone size are copied from that table; D and trimming were computed from the DNA. Across this sample there are roughly 200,000 clones, with roughly 81% seen only once. The ten largest make up roughly 4.5% of the sample.

Results the study describes overall, beyond this receptor: The amount of clinical and demographic metadata varied by source and participant and was provided uncurated.

Worth noting for this clone: Its binding antigen is unknown. No base quality values were provided; no much bigger clone lies one nucleotide off.

Each collaborating institution followed its own protocols to collect whole blood in K2EDTA tubes. For TCRbeta analysis, collaborators shipped samples in one of three forms: frozen whole blood, isolated PBMCs, or DNA extracted from either of those sample types. Recombination connected TRBV7-9 to TRBJ2-1; 11 bases in the middle match TRBD1. The sequence derives from a woman of 80 years or more with acute or convalescent COVID-19. Sequenced input: peripheral blood. The CDR3 corresponds to CASSLARDRGNYNEQFF. The nucleotide sequence is TGTGCCAGCAGCTTAGCCCGGGACAGGGGGAACTACAATGAGCAGTTCTTC.